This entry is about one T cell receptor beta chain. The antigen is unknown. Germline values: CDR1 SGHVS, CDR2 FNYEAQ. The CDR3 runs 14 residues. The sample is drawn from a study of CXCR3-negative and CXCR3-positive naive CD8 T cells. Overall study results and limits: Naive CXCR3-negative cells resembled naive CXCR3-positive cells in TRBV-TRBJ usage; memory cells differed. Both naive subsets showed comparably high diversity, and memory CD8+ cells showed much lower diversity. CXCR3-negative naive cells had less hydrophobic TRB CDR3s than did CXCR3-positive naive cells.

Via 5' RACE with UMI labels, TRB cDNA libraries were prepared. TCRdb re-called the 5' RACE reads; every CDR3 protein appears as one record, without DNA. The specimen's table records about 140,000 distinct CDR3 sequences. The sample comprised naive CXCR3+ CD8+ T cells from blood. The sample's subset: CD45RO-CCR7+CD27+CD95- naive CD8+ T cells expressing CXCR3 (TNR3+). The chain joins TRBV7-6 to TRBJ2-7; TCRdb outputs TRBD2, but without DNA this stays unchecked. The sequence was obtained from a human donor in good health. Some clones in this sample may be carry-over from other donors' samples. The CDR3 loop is CASSRASGVYEQYF.